The 5 T cell receptor beta chains below come from one sample, sequenced in a study of technical replicates of blood from several donors. Libraries were prepared by immunoSEQ multiplex PCR; TCRdb keeps only in-frame clonotypes and omits some of them. The sample has around 100,000 clones, approximately 96% seen once. Sequencing input: T cells isolated from PBMCs. The receptors originated from a human donor in good health.

This chain uses TRBV6-1 with TRBJ2-7; 8 bases align to TRBD2. J was trimmed by 5 bases and V by 0 bases; bases with no gene match: 12. The V gene's germline CDR1 is MNHNS and CDR2 SASEGT. The CDR3 is 17 amino acids. CDR3 region: CASSEARPQREFHEQYF. In nucleotides, the CDR3 is TGTGCCAGCAGTGAAGCCCGCCCCCAGCGGGAGTTCCACGAGCAGTACTTC.

This clone was detected only once. The chain combines TRBV27 with TRBJ2-7; D not certain. CDR1 is MNHEY, CDR2 SMNVEV, per germline (reference sequence). The CDR3 runs 13 residues. V gave up 6 bases and J gave up 2 bases, with 11 bases separating them. The CDR3 region is CASSYARAYEQYF. The DNA of the CDR3 is TGTGCCAGCAGCTACGCCCGGGCCTACGAGCAGTACTTC.

V is TRBV27 and J is TRBJ1-4, with TRBD1 identical over 7 bases. Germline V gives CDR1 MNHEY, CDR2 SMNVEV (reference sequence). The CDR3 totals 16 residues. V was pared by 3 bases and J by 3 bases, with 7 bases of the junction left unmatched. This CDR3 reads CASSFVGGMPNEKLFF. The DNA of the CDR3 is TGTGCCAGCAGTTTCGTAGGGGGCATGCCTAATGAAAAACTGTTTTTT.

This clone was counted once. V and J are TRBV28 and TRBJ2-7; TRBD1 is a possible D gene (5 bases). The ends were cut back, 4 bases at V and 0 bases at J, with 13 bases in the middle. Germline CDR1 is MDHEN and CDR2 is SYDVKM. The CDR3 spans 15 residues. CDR3 DNA: TGTGCCAGCAGTTCCGTGGGGCTCAGCTCCTACGAGCAGTACTTC. This sequence encodes CASSSVGLSSYEQYF.

The chain employs TRBV19 and TRBJ2-1; TRBD1 might be the D (6 bases). Germline V gene lookup returns CDR1 LNHDA and CDR2 SQIVND (reference sequence). Between the trimmed V and J ends, which lost 5 bases and 4 bases, there was a span of 24 bases. The CDR3 is 18 residues long. CDR3 nucleotides: TGTGCCAGTAGTCCGACAGATGCTCAAGGGGGACCATACAATGAGCAGTTCTTC. It encodes CASSPTDAQGGPYNEQFF.